This T cell receptor beta chain was documented in a study of blood T cell repertoires in COVID-19. CDR1 and CDR2 (germline): SGHTA, FQGNSA. Trimming stripped 1 base from V and 0 bases from J, with 9 bases between. The CDR3 spans 15 residues. The protocol was immunoSEQ multiplex PCR, while the TCRdb copy is restricted to in-frame clones and leaves out a portion. The sample carries 120,000 to 150,000 clones, 80% to 90% recorded once. This clone was found once. The chain links TRBV7-2 to TRBJ1-1; D unclear. The specimen sequenced was peripheral blood. This receptor was obtained from a man younger than 30 with COVID-19, enrolled during active disease. The CDR3 region has the DNA TGTGCCAGCAGCTTAGGGGCCAGACTGAACACTGAAGCTTTCTTT. It specifies CASSLGARLNTEAFF.